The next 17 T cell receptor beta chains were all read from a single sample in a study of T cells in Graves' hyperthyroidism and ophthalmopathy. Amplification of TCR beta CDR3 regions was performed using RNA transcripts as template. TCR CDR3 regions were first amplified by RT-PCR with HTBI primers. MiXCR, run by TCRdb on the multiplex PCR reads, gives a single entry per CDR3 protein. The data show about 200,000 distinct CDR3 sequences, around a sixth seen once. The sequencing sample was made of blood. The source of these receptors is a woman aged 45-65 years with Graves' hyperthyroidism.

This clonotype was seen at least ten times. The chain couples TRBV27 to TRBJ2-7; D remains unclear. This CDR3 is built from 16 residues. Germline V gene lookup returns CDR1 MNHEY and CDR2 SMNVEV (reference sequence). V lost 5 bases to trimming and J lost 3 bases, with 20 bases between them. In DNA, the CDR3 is TGTGCCAGCAGTCCTACGTGGTCAAAAGTCCTCTACGAGCAGTACTTC. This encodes CASSPTWSKVLYEQYF.

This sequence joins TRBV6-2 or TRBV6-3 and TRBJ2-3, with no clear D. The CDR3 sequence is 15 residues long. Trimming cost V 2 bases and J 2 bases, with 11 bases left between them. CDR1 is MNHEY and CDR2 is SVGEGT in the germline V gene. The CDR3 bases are TGTGCCAGCAGTTACGATTGGCGTACCACAGATACGCAGTATTTT. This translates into CASSYDWRTTDTQYF.

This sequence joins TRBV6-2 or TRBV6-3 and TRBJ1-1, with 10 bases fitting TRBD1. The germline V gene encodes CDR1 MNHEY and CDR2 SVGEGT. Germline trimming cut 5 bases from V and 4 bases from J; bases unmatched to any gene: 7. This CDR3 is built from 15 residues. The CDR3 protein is CASSTRDRGGTEAFF. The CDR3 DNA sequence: TGTGCCAGCAGTACCAGGGACAGGGGTGGCACTGAAGCTTTCTTT.

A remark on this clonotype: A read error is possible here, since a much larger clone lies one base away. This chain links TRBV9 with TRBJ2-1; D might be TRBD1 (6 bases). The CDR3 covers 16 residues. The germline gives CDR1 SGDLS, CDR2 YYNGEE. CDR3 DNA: TGTGCCGGCAGCCGTACAGGGTTAGGGGCTTACAATGAGCAGTTCTTC. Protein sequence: CAGSRTGLGAYNEQFF.

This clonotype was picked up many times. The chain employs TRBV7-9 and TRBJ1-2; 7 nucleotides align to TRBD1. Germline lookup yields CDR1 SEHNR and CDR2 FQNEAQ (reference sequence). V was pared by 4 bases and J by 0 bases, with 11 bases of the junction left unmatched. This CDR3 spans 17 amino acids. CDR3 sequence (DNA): TGTGCCAGCAGCTCCCATGTCGGGGACAGAGCTAACTATGGCTACACCTTC. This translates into CASSSHVGDRANYGYTF.

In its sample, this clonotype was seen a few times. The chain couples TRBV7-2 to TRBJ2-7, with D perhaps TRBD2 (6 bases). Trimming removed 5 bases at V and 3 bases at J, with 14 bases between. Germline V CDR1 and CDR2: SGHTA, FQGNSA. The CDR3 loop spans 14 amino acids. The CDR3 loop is CASSIGGRGYEQYF. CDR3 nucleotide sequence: TGTGCCAGCAGCATCGGGGGTCGGGGCTACGAGCAGTACTTC. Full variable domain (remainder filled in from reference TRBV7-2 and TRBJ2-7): GAGVSQSPSNKVTEKGKDVELRCDPISGHTALYWYRQSLGQGLEFLIYFQGNSAPDKSGLPSDRFSAERTGGSVSTLTIQRTQQEDSAVYLCASSIGGRGYEQYFGPGTRLTVT.

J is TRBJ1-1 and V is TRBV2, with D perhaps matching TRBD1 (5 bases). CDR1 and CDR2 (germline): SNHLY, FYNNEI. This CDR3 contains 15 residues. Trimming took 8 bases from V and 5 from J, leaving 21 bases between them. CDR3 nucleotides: TGTGCCAGCCCGGGAGGGTCAGGGCCGTGGACTGAAGCTTTCTTT. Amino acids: CASPGGSGPWTEAFF.

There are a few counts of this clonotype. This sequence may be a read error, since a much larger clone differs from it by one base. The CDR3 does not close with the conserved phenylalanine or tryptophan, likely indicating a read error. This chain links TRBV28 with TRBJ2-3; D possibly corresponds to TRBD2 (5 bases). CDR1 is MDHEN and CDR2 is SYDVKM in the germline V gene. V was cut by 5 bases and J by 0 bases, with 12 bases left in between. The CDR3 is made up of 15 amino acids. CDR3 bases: TGTGCCAGCAGTAAGTTGGGAGTTAGCACAGATACGCAGTATTCT. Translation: CASSKLGVSTDTQYS.

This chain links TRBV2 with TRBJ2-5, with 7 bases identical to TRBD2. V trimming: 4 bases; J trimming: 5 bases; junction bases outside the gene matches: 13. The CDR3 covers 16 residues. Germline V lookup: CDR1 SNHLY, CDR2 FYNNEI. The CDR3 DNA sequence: TGTGCCAGCAGTGGCAGACTAGCTCCTACGGGGGAGACCCAGTACTTC. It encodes CASSGRLAPTGETQYF. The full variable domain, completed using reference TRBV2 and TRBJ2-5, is EPEVTQTPSHQVTQMGQEVILRCVPISNHLYFYWYRQILGQKVEFLVSFYNNEISEKSEIFDDQFSVERPDGSNFTLKIRSTKLEDSAMYFCASSGRLAPTGETQYFGPGTRLLVL.

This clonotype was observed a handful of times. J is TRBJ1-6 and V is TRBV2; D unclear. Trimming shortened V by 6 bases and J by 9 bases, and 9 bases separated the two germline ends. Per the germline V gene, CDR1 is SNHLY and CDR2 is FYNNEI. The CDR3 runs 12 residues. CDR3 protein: CASSRLFSPLHF. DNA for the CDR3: TGTGCCAGCAGCCGCTTATTTTCACCCCTCCACTTT.

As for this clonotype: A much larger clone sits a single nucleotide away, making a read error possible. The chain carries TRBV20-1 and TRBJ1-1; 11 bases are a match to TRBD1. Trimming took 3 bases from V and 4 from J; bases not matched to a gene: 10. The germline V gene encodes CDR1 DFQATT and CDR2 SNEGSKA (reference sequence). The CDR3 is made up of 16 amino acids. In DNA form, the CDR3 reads TGCAGTGCTAGTAGGACAGGGGGCAGCTTGGGCACTGAAGCTTTCTTT. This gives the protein CSASRTGGSLGTEAFF.

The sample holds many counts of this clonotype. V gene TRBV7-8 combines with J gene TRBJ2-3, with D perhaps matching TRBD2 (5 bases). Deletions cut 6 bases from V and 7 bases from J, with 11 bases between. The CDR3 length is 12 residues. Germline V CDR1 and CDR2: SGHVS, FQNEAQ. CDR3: CASSFERNTQYF. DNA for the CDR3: TGTGCCAGCAGTTTTGAGCGGAATACGCAGTATTTT.

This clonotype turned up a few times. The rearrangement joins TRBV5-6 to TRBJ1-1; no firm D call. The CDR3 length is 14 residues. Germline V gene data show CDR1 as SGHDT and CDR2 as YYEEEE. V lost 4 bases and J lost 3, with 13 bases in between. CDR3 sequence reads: CASSDRELDTEAFF. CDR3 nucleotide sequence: TGTGCCAGCAGCGACCGAGAATTGGACACTGAAGCTTTCTTT.

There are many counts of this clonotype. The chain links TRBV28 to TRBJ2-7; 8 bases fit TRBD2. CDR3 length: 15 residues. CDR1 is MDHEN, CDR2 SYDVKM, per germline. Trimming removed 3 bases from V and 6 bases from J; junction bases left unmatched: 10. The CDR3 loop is CASSLVREGIGEQYF. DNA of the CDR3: TGTGCCAGCAGTTTGGTCCGGGAGGGAATTGGCGAGCAGTACTTC.

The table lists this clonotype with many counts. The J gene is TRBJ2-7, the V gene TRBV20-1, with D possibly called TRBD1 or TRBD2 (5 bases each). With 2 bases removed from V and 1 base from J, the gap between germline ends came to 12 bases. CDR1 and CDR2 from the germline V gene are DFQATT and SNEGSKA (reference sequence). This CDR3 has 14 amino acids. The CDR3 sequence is CSARNRDQSYEQYF. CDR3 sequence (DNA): TGCAGTGCTAGAAACCGGGACCAGTCCTACGAGCAGTACTTC.

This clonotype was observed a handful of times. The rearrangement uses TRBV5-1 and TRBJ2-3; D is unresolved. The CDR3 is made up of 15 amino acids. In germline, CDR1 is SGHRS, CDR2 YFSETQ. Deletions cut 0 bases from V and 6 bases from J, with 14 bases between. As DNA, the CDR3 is TGCGCCAGCAGCTTGGTTATTGGAGAAGCCGATACGCAGTATTTT. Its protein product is CASSLVIGEADTQYF.

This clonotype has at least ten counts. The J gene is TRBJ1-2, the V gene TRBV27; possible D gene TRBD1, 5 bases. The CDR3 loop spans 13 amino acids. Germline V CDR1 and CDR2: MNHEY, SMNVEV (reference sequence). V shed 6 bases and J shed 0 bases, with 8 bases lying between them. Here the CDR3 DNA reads TGTGCCAGCAGGTTACAGGCTAACTATGGCTACACCTTC. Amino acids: CASRLQANYGYTF.